This T cell receptor beta chain was sequenced during a study of cytomegalovirus exposure and HLA in healthy donors. Study information: Clustering assigned 70% to 85% of the roughly 370 genotyped donors to the Caucasian-associated ancestry cluster. Findings of the study overall: Some 150 TCR beta chains were listed as cytomegalovirus-associated.

Use of 60 Vbeta and 13 Jbeta primers characterized the PCR. The protocol was immunoSEQ multiplex PCR, while the TCRdb copy is restricted to in-frame clones and leaves out a portion. The table includes approximately 120,000 clones, over 70% detected once. The V and J ends lost 3 bases and 4 bases, in that order; junction bases with no gene match: 9. CDR1 and CDR2 (germline): SGDLS, YYNGEE. The CDR3 length is 16 residues. A note on this clone: Its matching antigen is unknown.

This rearrangement joins TRBV9 to TRBJ2-2; 7 bases match TRBD1. The TCR comes from a man aged 18 to 35 in good health and CMV-seropositive. The source material was PBMCs. In DNA, the CDR3 is TGTGCCAGCAGCGGTACAGGGGCGACGGTCACCGGGGAGCTGTTTTTT. Its protein is CASSGTGATVTGELFF.